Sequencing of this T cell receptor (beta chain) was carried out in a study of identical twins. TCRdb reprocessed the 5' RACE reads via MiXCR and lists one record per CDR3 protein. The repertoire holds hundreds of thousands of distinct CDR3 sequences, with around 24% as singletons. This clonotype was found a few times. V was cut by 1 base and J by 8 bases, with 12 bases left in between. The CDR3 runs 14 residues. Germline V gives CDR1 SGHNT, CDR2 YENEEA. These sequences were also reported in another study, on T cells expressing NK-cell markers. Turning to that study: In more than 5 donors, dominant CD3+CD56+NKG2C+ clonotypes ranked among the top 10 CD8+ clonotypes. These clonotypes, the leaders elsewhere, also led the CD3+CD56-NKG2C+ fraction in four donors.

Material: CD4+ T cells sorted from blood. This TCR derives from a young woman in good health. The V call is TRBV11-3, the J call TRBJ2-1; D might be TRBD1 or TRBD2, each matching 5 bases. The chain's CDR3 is CASSLGGLGDEQFF. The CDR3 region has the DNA TGTGCCAGCAGCTTAGGGGGCTTGGGGGATGAGCAGTTCTTC.